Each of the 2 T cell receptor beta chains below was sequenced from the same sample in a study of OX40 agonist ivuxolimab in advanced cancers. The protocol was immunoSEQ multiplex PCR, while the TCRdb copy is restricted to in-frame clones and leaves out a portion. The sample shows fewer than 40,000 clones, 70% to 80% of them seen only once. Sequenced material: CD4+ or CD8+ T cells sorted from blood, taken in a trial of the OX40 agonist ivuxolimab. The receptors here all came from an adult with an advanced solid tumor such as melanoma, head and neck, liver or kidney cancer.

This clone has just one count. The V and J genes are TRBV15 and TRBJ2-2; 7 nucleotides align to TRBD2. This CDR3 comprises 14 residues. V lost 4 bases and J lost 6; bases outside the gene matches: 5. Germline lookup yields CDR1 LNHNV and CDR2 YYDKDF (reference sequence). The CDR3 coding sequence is TGTGCCACCAGCACCGCGGGAGTAGCCGGGGAGCTGTTTTTT. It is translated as CATSTAGVAGELFF.

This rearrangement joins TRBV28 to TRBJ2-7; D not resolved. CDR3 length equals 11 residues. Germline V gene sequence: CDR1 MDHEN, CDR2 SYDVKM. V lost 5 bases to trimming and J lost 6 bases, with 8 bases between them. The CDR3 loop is CASSPFSEQYF. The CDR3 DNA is TGTGCCAGCAGTCCCTTTTCCGAGCAGTACTTC. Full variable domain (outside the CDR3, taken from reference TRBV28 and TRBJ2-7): DVKVTQSSRYLVKRTGEKVFLECVQDMDHENMFWYRQDPGLGLRLIYFSYDVKMKEKGDIPEGYSVSREKKERFSLILESASTNQTSMYLCASSPFSEQYFGPGTRLTVT.